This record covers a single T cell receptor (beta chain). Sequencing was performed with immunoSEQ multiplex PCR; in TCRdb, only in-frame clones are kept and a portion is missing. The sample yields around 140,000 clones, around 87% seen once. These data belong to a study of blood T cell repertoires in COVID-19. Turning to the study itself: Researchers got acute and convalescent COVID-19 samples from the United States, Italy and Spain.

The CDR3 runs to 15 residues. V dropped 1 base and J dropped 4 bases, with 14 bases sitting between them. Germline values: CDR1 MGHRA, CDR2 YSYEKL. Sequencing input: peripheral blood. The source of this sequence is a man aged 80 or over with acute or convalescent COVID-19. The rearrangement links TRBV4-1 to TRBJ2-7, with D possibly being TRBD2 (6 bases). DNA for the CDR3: TGCGCCAGCAGCCAAGGGGTCCAGGGAGGTTACGAGCAGTACTTC. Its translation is CASSQGVQGGYEQYF.